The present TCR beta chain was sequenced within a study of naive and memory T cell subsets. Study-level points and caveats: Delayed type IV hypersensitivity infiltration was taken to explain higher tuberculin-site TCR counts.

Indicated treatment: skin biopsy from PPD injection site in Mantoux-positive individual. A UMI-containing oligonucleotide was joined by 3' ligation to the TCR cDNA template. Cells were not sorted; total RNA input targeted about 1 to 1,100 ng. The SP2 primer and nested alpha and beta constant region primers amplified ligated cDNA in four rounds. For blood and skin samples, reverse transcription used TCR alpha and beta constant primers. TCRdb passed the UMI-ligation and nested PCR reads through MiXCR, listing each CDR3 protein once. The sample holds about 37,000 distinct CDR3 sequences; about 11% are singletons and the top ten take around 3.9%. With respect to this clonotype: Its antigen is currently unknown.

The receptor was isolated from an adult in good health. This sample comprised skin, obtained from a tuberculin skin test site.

The CDR3 bases are TGCGCCAGCAGTTTTGGGGAAGGGGGAGCCAAAAACATTCAGTACTTC. Translation: CASSFGEGGAKNIQYF. This sequence joins TRBV5-1 and TRBJ2-4; TRBD1 might be the D (6 bases). The germline V gene has CDR1 SGHRS and CDR2 YFSETQ. The CDR3 is 16 amino acids. Trimming shortened V by 5 bases and J by 0 bases, and 15 bases separated the two germline ends.